In this sample, the clone carrying this T cell receptor beta chain turned up a few times. TCRdb used MiXCR to reprocess the 5' RACE reads, holding one entry per CDR3 protein. The sample shows approximately 170,000 distinct CDR3 sequences, 11% of them seen only once. Germline CDR1 SNHLY, CDR2 FYNNEI. The V and J ends lost 2 bases and 4 bases, in that order; junction bases with no gene match: 2. The CDR3 is made up of 14 amino acids. The data originate from a study of T cells after yellow fever vaccination. The gene calls are TRBV2 and TRBJ1-5; 7 nucleotides match TRBD1. Specimen: CD8+ T cells sorted from PBMCs, collected 15 days after the yellow fever booster vaccination. The receptor comes from a man aged 18 to 29 who received the YFV17D yellow fever vaccine. CDR3 DNA: TGTGCCAGCAGTGAATGGACAGGAAATCAGCCCCAGCATTTT. Its translation: CASSEWTGNQPQHF. Full variable domain (outside the CDR3, taken from reference TRBV2 and TRBJ1-5): EPEVTQTPSHQVTQMGQEVILRCVPISNHLYFYWYRQILGQKVEFLVSFYNNEISEKSEIFDDQFSVERPDGSNFTLKIRSTKLEDSAMYFCASSEWTGNQPQHFGDGTRLSIL.